Listed below are T cell receptor beta chains from one sample, sequenced in a study of blood T cell repertoires in COVID-19. Assay used: immunoSEQ multiplex PCR; TCRdb lists only in-frame clones, some missing. The sample carries approximately 250,000 clones, approximately 90% recorded once. Sequencing input: PBMCs or T cells enriched from blood (not recorded which). The receptor set was obtained from a man aged 35-49 years who had been exposed to COVID-19. CDR3s leave out the opening cysteine and the closing phenylalanine or tryptophan. D genes are given only for firm matches.

J: TRBJ1-1; V: TRBV30; length: 12; D: -; CDR3: AWSVPLSGTEAF
J: TRBJ1-1; V: TRBV11-1; length: 10; D: TRBD1; CDR3: ASSRDSYGAF
J: TRBJ2-5; V: TRBV5-1; length: 14; D: TRBD1; CDR3: ASSYKPTGSGETQY
J: TRBJ1-6; V: TRBV19; length: 10; D: -; CDR3: ASRQGNSPLH
J: TRBJ2-5; V: TRBV6-5; length: 13; D: TRBD1; CDR3: ASSYRDRAQETQY
J: TRBJ2-5; V: TRBV28; length: 12; D: TRBD1; CDR3: ASSFPGQQETQY
J: TRBJ1-6; V: TRBV4-2; length: 14; D: TRBD1; CDR3: ASSQEQGMSASPLH
J: TRBJ2-5; V: TRBV4-2; length: 15; D: -; CDR3: ASSQDPTGSGQETQY
J: TRBJ1-6; V: TRBV27; length: 17; D: TRBD1; CDR3: ASSSQITDRDRNNSPLH
J: TRBJ1-1; V: TRBV29-1; length: 9; D: -; CDR3: SVAGFPEAF
J: TRBJ1-4; V: TRBV19; length: 16; D: TRBD1; CDR3: ASSSRTGGHATNEKLF
J: TRBJ2-3; V: TRBV4-2; length: 16; D: TRBD2; CDR3: ASSQLLQAGASGDTQY
J: TRBJ1-5; V: TRBV5-6; length: 13; D: -; CDR3: ASSSRGISNQPQH
J: TRBJ2-7; V: TRBV5-4; length: 12; D: -; CDR3: ASSDGQKRYEQY
J: TRBJ1-2; V: TRBV7-2; length: 13; D: -; CDR3: ASSLDGGVGYGYT
J: TRBJ2-3; V: TRBV4-3; length: 15; D: TRBD2; CDR3: ASSQEPTGGSTDTQY
J: TRBJ1-1; V: TRBV18; length: 13; D: TRBD1; CDR3: ASSGQGALGGEAF
J: TRBJ1-2; V: TRBV10-3; length: 14; D: TRBD1; CDR3: AIRAGQGAPNYGYT
J: TRBJ2-1; V: TRBV5-1; length: 15; D: TRBD2; CDR3: ASSSQTGLAGYNEQF
J: TRBJ2-3; V: TRBV19; length: 12; D: -; CDR3: ASKTGDSTDTQY
J: TRBJ2-2; V: TRBV6-7; length: 18; D: -; CDR3: ASSGQRRNRFRTNTGELF
J: TRBJ1-2; V: TRBV18; length: 13; D: -; CDR3: ASSTQGRANYGYT
J: TRBJ1-4; V: TRBV3-1/TRBV3-2; length: 10; D: -; CDR3: ASSQAGEKLF
J: TRBJ2-1; V: TRBV28; length: 13; D: TRBD2; CDR3: ASSLGGSYNNEQF
J: TRBJ2-5; V: TRBV3-1/TRBV3-2; length: 14; D: -; CDR3: ASSHGFRRVQETQY
J: TRBJ2-7; V: TRBV3-1/TRBV3-2; length: 13; D: -; CDR3: ASSPNRGGTYEQY
J: TRBJ2-7; V: TRBV12-3/TRBV12-4; length: 11; D: TRBD1; CDR3: ASSEGQTYEQY
J: TRBJ2-1; V: TRBV5-4; length: 13; D: TRBD2; CDR3: ASSLELAGVSEQF
J: TRBJ2-7; V: TRBV12-3/TRBV12-4; length: 11; D: TRBD2; CDR3: ASRDSGSYEQY
J: TRBJ2-3; V: TRBV7-7; length: 13; D: TRBD1; CDR3: ASSLGQGNTDTQY
J: TRBJ1-4; V: TRBV28; length: 10; D: -; CDR3: ASSLSNEKLF
J: TRBJ1-1; V: TRBV11-3; length: 10; D: -; CDR3: ASSLDRGEAF